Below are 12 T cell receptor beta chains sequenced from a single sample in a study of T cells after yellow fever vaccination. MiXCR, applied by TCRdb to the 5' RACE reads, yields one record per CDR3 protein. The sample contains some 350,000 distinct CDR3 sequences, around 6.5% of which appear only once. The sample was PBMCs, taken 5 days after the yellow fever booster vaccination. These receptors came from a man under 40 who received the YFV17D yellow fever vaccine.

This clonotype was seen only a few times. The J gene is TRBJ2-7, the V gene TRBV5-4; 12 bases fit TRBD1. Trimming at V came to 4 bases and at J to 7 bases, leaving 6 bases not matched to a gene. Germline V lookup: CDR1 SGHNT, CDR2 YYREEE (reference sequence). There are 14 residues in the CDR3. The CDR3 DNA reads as TGTGCCAGCAGCACGGGACAGGGGGCCAGGGAGCAGTACTTC. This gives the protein CASSTGQGAREQYF.

The CDR3 loop is CASSPVSGSGRNEQYF. The CDR3 DNA sequence: TGTGCCAGCAGTCCCGTAAGCGGGAGCGGGAGGAACGAGCAGTACTTC. V usage is TRBV12-3 or TRBV12-4 and J usage is TRBJ2-7, with 9 bases aligning to TRBD2. The CDR3 totals 16 residues. V lost 5 bases and J lost 5; bases outside the gene matches: 13.

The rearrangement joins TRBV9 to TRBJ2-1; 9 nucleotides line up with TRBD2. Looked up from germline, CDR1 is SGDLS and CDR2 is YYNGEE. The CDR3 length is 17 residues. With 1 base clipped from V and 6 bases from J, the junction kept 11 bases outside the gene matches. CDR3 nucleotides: TGTGCCAGCAGCGTACTAGGGTTCGCTAGCGGGGTCAATGAGCAGTTCTTC. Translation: CASSVLGFASGVNEQFF.

In nucleotides, the CDR3 is TGCGCCAGCAGCTTTAGGGACCCAACTAATGAAAAACTGTTTTTT. Protein sequence: CASSFRDPTNEKLFF. The chain couples TRBV5-1 to TRBJ1-4; tentative D call: TRBD1 (5 bases). The CDR3 is 15 amino acids. The germline V gene encodes CDR1 SGHRS and CDR2 YFSETQ. V lost 2 bases to trimming and J lost 0 bases, with 8 bases between them.

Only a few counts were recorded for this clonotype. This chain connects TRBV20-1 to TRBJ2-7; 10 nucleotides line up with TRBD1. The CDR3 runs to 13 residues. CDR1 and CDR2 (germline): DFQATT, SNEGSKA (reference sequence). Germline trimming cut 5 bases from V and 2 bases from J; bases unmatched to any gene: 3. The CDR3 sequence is CSADRGLPYEQYF. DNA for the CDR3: TGCAGTGCTGACAGGGGGCTTCCCTACGAGCAGTACTTC.

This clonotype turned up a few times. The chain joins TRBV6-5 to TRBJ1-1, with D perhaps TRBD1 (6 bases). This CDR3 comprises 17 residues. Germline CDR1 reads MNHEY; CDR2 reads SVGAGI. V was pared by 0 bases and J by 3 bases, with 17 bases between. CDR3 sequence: CASSYSGGAIVDTEAFF. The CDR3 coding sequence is TGTGCCAGCAGTTACTCCGGGGGGGCGATTGTGGACACTGAAGCTTTCTTT.

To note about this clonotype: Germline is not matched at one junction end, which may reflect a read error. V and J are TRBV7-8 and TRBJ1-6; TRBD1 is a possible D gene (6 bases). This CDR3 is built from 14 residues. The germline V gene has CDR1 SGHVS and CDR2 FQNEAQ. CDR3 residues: CASSLETRGSPRHF. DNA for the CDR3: TGTGCCAGCAGCTTAGAGACGAGGGGGTCACCCCGCCACTTT.

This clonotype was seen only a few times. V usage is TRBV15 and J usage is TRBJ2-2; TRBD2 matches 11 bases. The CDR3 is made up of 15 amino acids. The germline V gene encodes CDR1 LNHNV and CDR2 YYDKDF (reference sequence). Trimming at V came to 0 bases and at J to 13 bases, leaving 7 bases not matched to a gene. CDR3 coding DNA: TGTGCCACCAGCAGAGATCCCACTAGCGGGAGTGGGCTGTTTTTT. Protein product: CATSRDPTSGSGLFF.

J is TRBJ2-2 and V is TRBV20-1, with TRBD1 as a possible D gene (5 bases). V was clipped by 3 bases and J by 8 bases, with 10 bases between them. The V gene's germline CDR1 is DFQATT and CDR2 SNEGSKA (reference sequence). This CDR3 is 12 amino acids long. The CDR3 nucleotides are TGCAGTGCTAGTCCCAGGGTGGGGGAGCTGTTTTTT. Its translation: CSASPRVGELFF.

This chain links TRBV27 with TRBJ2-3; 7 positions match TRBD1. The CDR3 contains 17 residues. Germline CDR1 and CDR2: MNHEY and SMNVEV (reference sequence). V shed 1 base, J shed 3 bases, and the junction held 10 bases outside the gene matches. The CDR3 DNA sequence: TGTGCCAGCAGTTTATTAGGGGCAGGGGGTGGTACAGATACGCAGTATTTT. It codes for CASSLLGAGGGTDTQYF.

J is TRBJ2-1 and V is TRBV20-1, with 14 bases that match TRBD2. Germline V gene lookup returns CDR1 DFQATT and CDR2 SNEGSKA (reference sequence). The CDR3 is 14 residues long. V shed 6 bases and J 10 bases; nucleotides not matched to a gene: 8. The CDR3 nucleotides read TGCAGTGCGCCGGGACTAGCGGGAGCACGGGAGCAGTTCTTC. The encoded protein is CSAPGLAGAREQFF.

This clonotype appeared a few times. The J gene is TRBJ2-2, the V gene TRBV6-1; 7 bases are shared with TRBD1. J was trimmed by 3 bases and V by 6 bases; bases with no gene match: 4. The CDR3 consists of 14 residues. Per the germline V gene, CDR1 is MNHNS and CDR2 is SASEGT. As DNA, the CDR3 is TGTGCCAGCAGGGACAGGACCTACACCGGGGAGCTGTTTTTT. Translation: CASRDRTYTGELFF.